This is a list of T cell receptor beta chains from one sample in a study of blood T cell repertoires in COVID-19. Sequenced by immunoSEQ multiplex PCR; TCRdb stores in-frame clones only, minus some. Here the sample spans 88,000 or so clones, approximately 86% being singletons. The specimen was peripheral blood. The origin of the receptors is a man aged 60 to 69 with acute or convalescent COVID-19. Both conserved end residues are part of each CDR3. A D gene is named only where the DNA matches it firmly. Clone size is shown for a subset of rows, as once, few, many or a class of expanded clone.

NA | TRBJ2-7 | NA | TRBV6-2/TRBV6-3 | CASSTGTGYEQYF | TGTGCCAGCAGCACCGGGACTGGCTACGAGCAGTACTTC
NA | TRBJ1-5 | TRBD1 | TRBV6-5 | CASSYSGGGNQPQHF | TGTGCCAGCAGTTATTCAGGGGGAGGCAATCAGCCCCAGCATTTT
few | TRBJ1-2 | NA | TRBV6-2/TRBV6-3 | CASSFRGDYGYTF | TGTGCCAGCAGTTTCCGGGGAGACTATGGCTACACCTTC
NA | TRBJ2-1 | TRBD2 | TRBV11-3 | CASSSRAGDSEQFF | TGTGCCAGCAGCTCCCGGGCGGGAGATAGTGAGCAGTTCTTC
NA | TRBJ1-6 | NA | TRBV6-5 | CASRTGYNSPLHF | TGTGCCAGCCGAACAGGATATAATTCACCCCTCCACTTT
NA | TRBJ1-3 | NA | TRBV14 | CASSQVTRDTNSGNTIYF | TGTGCCAGCAGCCAAGTCACCCGGGACACCAACTCTGGAAACACCATATATTTT
NA | TRBJ1-4 | TRBD1 | TRBV10-3 | CAISGDRAFDEKLFF | TGTGCCATCAGCGGGGACAGGGCTTTCGATGAAAAACTGTTTTTT
NA | TRBJ2-1 | TRBD2 | TRBV7-8 | CASSLELVGGRKQFF | TGTGCCAGCAGCTTAGAGTTAGTGGGAGGGCGGAAGCAGTTCTTC
once | TRBJ1-5 | TRBD1 | TRBV2 | CASSLGGANQPQHF | TGTGCCAGCAGCTTAGGGGGCGCGAATCAGCCCCAGCATTTT
once | TRBJ2-1 | NA | TRBV2 | CASIGVTGNEQFF | TGTGCCAGCATAGGAGTTACTGGCAATGAGCAGTTCTTC
NA | TRBJ2-2 | NA | TRBV5-1 | CASSLEGGNTGELFF | TGCGCCAGCAGCTTGGAAGGCGGGAACACCGGGGAGCTGTTTTTT
NA | TRBJ1-4 | NA | TRBV6-5 | CASRVQTTNEKLFF | TGTGCCAGCAGAGTACAGACAACTAATGAAAAACTGTTTTTT
few | TRBJ2-1 | TRBD2 | TRBV6-5 | CASGGGLGSYNEQFF | TGTGCCAGCGGCGGGGGGCTGGGCTCCTACAATGAGCAGTTCTTC
NA | TRBJ1-3 | NA | TRBV15 | CATSRGPGGGNAGNTIYF | TGTGCCACCAGCAGAGGGCCCGGAGGAGGTAATGCTGGAAACACCATATATTTT
NA | TRBJ2-2 | TRBD1 | TRBV7-9 | CASRSRGRLTGELFF | TGTGCCAGCAGGTCCAGGGGGCGATTGACCGGGGAGCTGTTTTTT
NA | TRBJ2-1 | NA | TRBV5-4 | CASSLDPGDYYNEQFF | TGTGCCAGCAGCTTGGATCCAGGGGACTACTACAATGAGCAGTTCTTC
NA | TRBJ1-5 | NA | TRBV6-2/TRBV6-3 | CASSWAGQNNQPQHF | TGTGCCAGCAGTTGGGCAGGACAGAACAATCAGCCCCAGCATTTT
NA | TRBJ1-2 | NA | TRBV27 | CASSLRGGYYGYTF | TGTGCCAGCAGTCTCCGAGGGGGATACTATGGCTACACCTTC
NA | TRBJ1-5 | TRBD1 | TRBV13 | CASSGRGQHNQPQHF | TGTGCCAGCTCTGGGCGGGGACAGCACAATCAGCCCCAGCATTTT
NA | TRBJ2-2 | NA | TRBV7-8 | CASSLYSLTNTGELFF | TGTGCCAGCAGCTTATATAGCCTAACAAACACCGGGGAGCTGTTTTTT
NA | TRBJ1-1 | TRBD1 | TRBV27 | CASRTFLGGAAEAFF | TGTGCCAGCAGGACCTTCTTAGGGGGCGCCGCCGAAGCTTTCTTT
NA | TRBJ1-6 | NA | TRBV7-9 | CASSLEGNSPLHF | TGTGCCAGCAGCTTAGAGGGGAATTCACCCCTCCACTTT
once | TRBJ2-1 | NA | TRBV30 | CAWGLQLQATTQFF | TGTGCCTGGGGCTTACAACTACAGGCCACTACACAGTTCTTC
NA | TRBJ1-4 | NA | TRBV7-2 | CASSPVGPQNEKLFF | TGTGCCAGCAGCCCCGTGGGGCCCCAAAATGAAAAACTGTTTTTT
NA | TRBJ2-3 | TRBD1 | TRBV6-2/TRBV6-3 | CASSRAPGQGADTQYF | TGTGCCAGCAGCAGAGCCCCGGGACAGGGCGCGGATACGCAGTATTTT
NA | TRBJ2-7 | NA | TRBV2 | CASRVIGGQYF | TGTGCCAGCAGGGTAATCGGCGGGCAGTACTTC
NA | TRBJ2-1 | NA | TRBV29-1 | CSSVQGNEQFF | TGCAGCTCAGTCCAGGGCAATGAGCAGTTCTTC
NA | TRBJ1-2 | TRBD1 | TRBV27 | CASSFFRGQNAFWYGYTF | TGTGCCAGCAGTTTCTTTAGGGGACAGAATGCCTTCTGGTATGGCTACACCTTC
NA | TRBJ1-1 | NA | TRBV12-3/TRBV12-4 | CASRSHYEAFF | TGTGCCAGCAGGTCACATTATGAAGCTTTCTTT
NA | TRBJ2-5 | NA | TRBV12-5 | CASGYRQRDTETQYF | TGTGCTAGTGGTTACAGACAGAGAGATACGGAGACCCAGTACTTC
NA | TRBJ2-7 | TRBD2 | TRBV9 | CASSVGGNSGAEQYF | TGTGCCAGCAGCGTAGGGGGGAATAGCGGGGCTGAGCAGTACTTC
NA | TRBJ2-3 | NA | TRBV9 | CASSVAGEVGTDTQYF | TGTGCCAGCAGCGTAGCGGGAGAGGTGGGCACAGATACGCAGTATTTT
NA | TRBJ2-2 | TRBD1 | TRBV19 | CASSVGQGGTGELFF | TGTGCCAGTAGTGTCGGACAGGGGGGCACCGGGGAGCTGTTTTTT
NA | TRBJ1-2 | TRBD1 | TRBV29-1 | CSVYTSRVSPSGTGGYTF | TGCAGCGTCTATACGTCCCGGGTTTCTCCGTCCGGGACAGGAGGCTACACCTTC
NA | TRBJ2-2 | TRBD2 | TRBV29-1 | CSVEARLAGTGELFF | TGCAGCGTTGAAGCCAGGCTAGCGGGGACCGGGGAGCTGTTTTTT
NA | TRBJ1-2 | TRBD1 | TRBV30 | CAWSRDRGHGYGYTF | TGTGCCTGGAGTCGAGACAGGGGGCATGGCTATGGCTACACCTTC
NA | TRBJ2-3 | NA | TRBV12-3/TRBV12-4 | CASSFYRDTQYF | TGTGCCAGCAGTTTCTACCGAGATACGCAGTATTTT
once | TRBJ1-3 | NA | TRBV9 | CASSPGSNPGNTIYF | TGTGCCAGCAGTCCCGGGTCTAACCCTGGAAACACCATATATTTT
NA | TRBJ2-1 | TRBD2 | TRBV9 | CASSGGTSDYNEQFF | TGTGCCAGCAGCGGCGGGACTAGCGACTACAATGAGCAGTTCTTC
NA | TRBJ2-3 | NA | TRBV5-6 | CASSFEGGLPDTQYF | TGTGCCAGCAGCTTCGAGGGAGGTCTCCCAGATACGCAGTATTTT
NA | TRBJ1-1 | NA | TRBV7-3 | CASSSGLRTEAFF | TGTGCCAGCAGCTCAGGGTTGAGAACTGAAGCTTTCTTT
NA | TRBJ2-1 | TRBD1 | TRBV7-7 | CASSLLAGTGLHNEQFF | TGTGCCAGCAGCTTACTCGCCGGGACAGGCCTCCACAATGAGCAGTTCTTC
once | TRBJ1-4 | NA | TRBV19 | CASSPSVGGTNEKLFF | TGTGCCAGTAGTCCCTCCGTGGGGGGAACTAATGAAAAACTGTTTTTT
NA | TRBJ2-1 | NA | TRBV12-3/TRBV12-4 | CASRLGQRGQFF | TGTGCCAGCAGGCTCGGGCAACGGGGACAGTTCTTC
NA | TRBJ2-5 | NA | TRBV5-1 | CASSWEQETQYF | TGCGCCAGCAGCTGGGAGCAAGAGACCCAGTACTTC
NA | TRBJ1-1 | NA | TRBV5-1 | CASSLAGAAFF | TGCGCCAGCAGCTTGGCTGGGGCCGCTTTCTTT
NA | TRBJ2-7 | NA | TRBV7-9 | CASSLVSDSYEQYF | TGTGCCAGCAGCTTAGTAAGCGACAGCTACGAGCAGTACTTC
NA | TRBJ2-1 | TRBD1 | TRBV19 | CASSISGQGADEQFF | TGTGCCAGTAGTATAAGCGGACAGGGGGCCGATGAGCAGTTCTTC
NA | TRBJ2-3 | TRBD2 | TRBV20-1 | CSASLLAGASSTDTQYF | TGCAGTGCTAGTTTACTAGCGGGGGCCTCTAGCACAGATACGCAGTATTTT
few | TRBJ1-1 | NA | TRBV7-9 | CASSLGTTNTEAFF | TGTGCCAGCAGCTTAGGAACAACGAACACTGAAGCTTTCTTT
NA | TRBJ1-2 | NA | TRBV6-4 | CASSGRWGRRYNYGYTF | TGTGCCAGCAGTGGTAGGTGGGGGCGAAGATATAACTATGGCTACACCTTC